The subject of this entry is one T cell receptor (beta chain). The antigen this receptor binds is unknown. Base qualities were left out, and no much larger clone turns up one base away. The entry originates in a study of CD8 T cells in acute hepatitis C reinfection (dated by TCRdb to the early 2020s). Broadly, across the study: Both during acute infection and after viral clearance, the study profiled the TCRbeta repertoire of CD8+ T cells that were specific for the HCV NS3-1073 epitope. A handful of spontaneous resolvers provided paired acute and follow-up samples.

Genomic DNA was extracted from FACS-sorted cells, and TCRbeta chains were sequenced through the commercial immunoSEQ service. As for how the authors treated the data: ImmunoSEQ Analyzer software v3.0 and R v3.5.1 were used to analyze the repertoire data. Only productive rearrangements were analyzed, because any sequences with stop codons or out-of-frame rearrangements were filtered out. Simpson diversity, Shannon entropy, CDR3 length and nucleotide addition metrics were supplied by the sequencing provider. Clonotypes were categorized by frequency as dominant, sub-dominant, low or lowest abundance, and clonotypes below 0.1% were excluded from most analyses. A CDR3 amino acid clonotype was called public when found in at least two subjects at a cumulative frequency of at least 0.5%. The table comes from immuneACCESS by way of TCRdb, which keeps in-frame sequences with V and J called. Part of the clones is missing from these tables; in studies checked, under half for an unresolved V gene and the rest for unknown reasons. D and trimming come from the DNA, and the V and J calls and clone size come from that table. Present in this sample are 38,000 or so clones, just under 90% of which were seen just once. The ten largest make up more than 0.4% of the sample.

Findings and caveats that apply to the study as a whole: Because bulk sequencing was performed on the TCRbeta chain only, alphabeta pairing of public clonotypes could not be determined. All groups preferentially used the TRBV04 and TRBV06 gene families, and overrepresentation in the naive pool did not explain this preferential usage. CDR3 sequences shared with other epitopes were rarely observed, and exact matching may have been limited by differing sequencing approaches. Regardless of outcome, more than ten public clonotypes were found, and one public clonotype used V04-02/J02-02. The NS3-1073 specific repertoires were highly diverse, and diversity did not differ significantly among acute resolver, follow-up resolver and acute chronic samples. NS3-1073 specific cells were too rare to sort in chronically infected subjects, so no follow-up repertoires exist for those subjects.

V gives up 4 bases and J gives up 1 base, and the segment between their germline ends measures 11 bases. Inclusive of the bounding cysteine and phenylalanine, the CDR3 is 15 residues long. Just CDR3 DNA is preserved here, 45 bases in frame from base 1. The germline V gene yields SGHRS for CDR1 and YFSETQ for CDR2. The time point label here, explained by the study, means: naive CD8 control sorted from an acute-time-point sample. Enrolled in the Montreal Hepatitis C Cohort (HEPCO) in Canada, the donors were people who inject drugs, and these donors were followed every 3 months. A positive HCV RNA or antibody test that followed a negative test within the previous 24 weeks was the definition used for acute primary HCV infection. Cells were surface stained with CD3, CD8 and CD45RO antibodies, and an aqua fixable dye was used to exclude dead cells. The cohort also included roughly six subjects who developed chronic infection, defined as HCV RNA positivity at 24 weeks. From thawed, previously cryostored peripheral blood mononuclear cells, CD8+ T cells were purified through negative selection performed by means of the MACS CD8+ T cell Isolation Kit. Sorting of the cells was done on a BD FACSAria II cell sorter.

Sequencing used naive CD8+ T cells from PBMCs. Read against the paper, the sample's cell subset or site label means: sorted total naive CD45RO-negative CD8+ T cells. The chain is made from TRBV5-1 and TRBJ2-2; the D gene lacks a confident call. The TCR was taken from a man aged 25 to 40 with chronic hepatitis C. This receptor carries the CDR3 CASSLSDGNTGELFF. The sequenced DNA: TGCGCCAGCAGCCTGTCGGACGGGAACACCGGGGAGCTGTTTTTT.